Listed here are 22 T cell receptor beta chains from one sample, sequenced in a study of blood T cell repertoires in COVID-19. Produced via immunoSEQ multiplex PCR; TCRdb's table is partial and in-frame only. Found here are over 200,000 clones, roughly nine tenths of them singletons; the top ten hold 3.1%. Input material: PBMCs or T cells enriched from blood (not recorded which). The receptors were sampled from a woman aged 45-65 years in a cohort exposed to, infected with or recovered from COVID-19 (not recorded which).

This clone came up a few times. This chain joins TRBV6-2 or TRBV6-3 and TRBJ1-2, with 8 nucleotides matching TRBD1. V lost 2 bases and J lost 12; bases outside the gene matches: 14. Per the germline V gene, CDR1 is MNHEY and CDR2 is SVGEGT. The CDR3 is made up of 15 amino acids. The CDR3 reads CASSYGMTGALPNTF. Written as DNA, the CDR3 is TGTGCCAGCAGTTACGGGATGACAGGGGCCCTACCGAACACCTTC.

CDR3 amino acids: CASSQDDRGYYGYTF. As DNA, the CDR3 is TGCGCCAGCAGCCAAGACGACAGGGGTTACTATGGCTACACCTTC. The J gene is TRBJ1-2, the V gene TRBV4-1, with 8 nucleotides matching TRBD1. This CDR3 contains 15 residues. V was pared by 0 bases and J by 3 bases, with 3 bases of the junction left unmatched. The germline CDR1 and CDR2 sequences are MGHRA and YSYEKL.

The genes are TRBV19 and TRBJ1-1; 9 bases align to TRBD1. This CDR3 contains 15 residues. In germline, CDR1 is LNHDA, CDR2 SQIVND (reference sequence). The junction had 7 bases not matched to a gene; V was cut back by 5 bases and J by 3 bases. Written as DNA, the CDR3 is TGTGCCAGTAGTTTGGACAGGGGAAAGGACACTGAAGCTTTCTTT. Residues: CASSLDRGKDTEAFF. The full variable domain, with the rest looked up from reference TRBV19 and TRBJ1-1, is DGGITQSPKYLFRKEGQNVTLSCEQNLNHDAMYWYRQDPGQGLRLIYYSQIVNDFQKGDIAEGYSVSREKKESFPLTVTSAQKNPTAFYLCASSLDRGKDTEAFFGQGTRLTVV.

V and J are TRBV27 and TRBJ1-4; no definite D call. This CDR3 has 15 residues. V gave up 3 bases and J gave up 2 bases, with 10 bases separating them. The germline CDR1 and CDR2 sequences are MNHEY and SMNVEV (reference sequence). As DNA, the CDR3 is TGTGCCAGCAGTTTCTTGGGGAGTACTAATGAAAAACTGTTTTTT. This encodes CASSFLGSTNEKLFF.

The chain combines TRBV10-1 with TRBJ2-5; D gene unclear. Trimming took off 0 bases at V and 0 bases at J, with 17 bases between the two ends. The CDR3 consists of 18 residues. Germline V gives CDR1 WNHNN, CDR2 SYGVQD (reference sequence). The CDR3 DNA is TGCGCCAGCAGTGAGTCGATAGTTCGACTTACGGACCAAGAGACCCAGTACTTC. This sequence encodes CASSESIVRLTDQETQYF.

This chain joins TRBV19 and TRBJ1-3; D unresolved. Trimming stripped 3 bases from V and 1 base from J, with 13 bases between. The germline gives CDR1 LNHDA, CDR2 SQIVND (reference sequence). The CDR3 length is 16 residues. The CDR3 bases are TGTGCCAGTAGTATCGCTACCGGACTGTCTGGAAACACCATATATTTT. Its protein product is CASSIATGLSGNTIYF.

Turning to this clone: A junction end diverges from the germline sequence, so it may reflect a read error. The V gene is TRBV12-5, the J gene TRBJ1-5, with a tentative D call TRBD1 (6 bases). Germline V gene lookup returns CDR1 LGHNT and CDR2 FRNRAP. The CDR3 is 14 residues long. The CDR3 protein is CASVSGDFNQSQHF. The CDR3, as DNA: TGTGCTAGTGTTTCAGGGGATTTCAATCAGTCCCAGCATTTT. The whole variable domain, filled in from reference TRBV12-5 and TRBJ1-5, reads DARVTQTPRHKVTEMGQEVTMRCQPILGHNTVFWYRQTMMQGLELLAYFRNRAPLDDSGMPKDRFSAEMPDATLATLKIQPSEPRDSAVYFCASVSGDFNQSQHFGDGTRLSIL.

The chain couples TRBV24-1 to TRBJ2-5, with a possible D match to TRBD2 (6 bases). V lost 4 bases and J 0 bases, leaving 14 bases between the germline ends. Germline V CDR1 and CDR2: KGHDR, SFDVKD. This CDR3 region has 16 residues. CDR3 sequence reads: CATSDPGTGDQETQYF. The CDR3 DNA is TGTGCCACCAGTGACCCTGGGACGGGGGACCAAGAGACCCAGTACTTC.

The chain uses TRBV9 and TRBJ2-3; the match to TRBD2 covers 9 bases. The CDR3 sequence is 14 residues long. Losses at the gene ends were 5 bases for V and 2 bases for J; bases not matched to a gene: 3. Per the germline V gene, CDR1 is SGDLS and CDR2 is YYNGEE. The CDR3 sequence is CASSLAGFTDTQYF. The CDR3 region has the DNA TGTGCCAGCAGTCTAGCGGGGTTCACAGATACGCAGTATTTT.

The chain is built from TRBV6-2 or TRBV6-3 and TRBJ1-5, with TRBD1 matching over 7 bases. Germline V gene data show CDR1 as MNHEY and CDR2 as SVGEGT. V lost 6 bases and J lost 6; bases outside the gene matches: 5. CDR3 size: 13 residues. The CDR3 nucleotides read TGTGCCAGCAGCGACAGGGTTGGTCAGCCCCAGCATTTT. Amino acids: CASSDRVGQPQHF.

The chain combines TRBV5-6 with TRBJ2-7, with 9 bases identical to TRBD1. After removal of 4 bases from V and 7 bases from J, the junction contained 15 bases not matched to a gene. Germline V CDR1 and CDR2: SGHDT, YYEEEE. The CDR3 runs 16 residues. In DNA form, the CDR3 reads TGTGCCAGCAGCGCATTGGGACAGGGCGCGTCGGGGGAGCAGTACTTC. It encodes CASSALGQGASGEQYF.

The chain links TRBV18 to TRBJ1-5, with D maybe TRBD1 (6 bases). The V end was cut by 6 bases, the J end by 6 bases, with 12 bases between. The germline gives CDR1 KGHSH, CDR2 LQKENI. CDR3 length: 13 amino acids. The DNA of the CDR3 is TGTGCCAGCTCGCGAACAGGGTTTCAGCCCCAGCATTTT. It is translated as CASSRTGFQPQHF.

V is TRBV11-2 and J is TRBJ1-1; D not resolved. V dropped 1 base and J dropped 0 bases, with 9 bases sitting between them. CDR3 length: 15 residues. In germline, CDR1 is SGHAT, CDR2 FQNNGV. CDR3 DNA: TGTGCCAGCAGCTTAGGACATTACATGAACACTGAAGCTTTCTTT. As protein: CASSLGHYMNTEAFF.

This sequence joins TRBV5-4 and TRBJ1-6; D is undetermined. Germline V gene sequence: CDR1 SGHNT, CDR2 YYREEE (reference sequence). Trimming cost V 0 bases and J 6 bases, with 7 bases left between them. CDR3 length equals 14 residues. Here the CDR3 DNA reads TGTGCCAGCAGCTTGGACAGATTTAATTCACCCCTCCACTTT. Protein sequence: CASSLDRFNSPLHF.

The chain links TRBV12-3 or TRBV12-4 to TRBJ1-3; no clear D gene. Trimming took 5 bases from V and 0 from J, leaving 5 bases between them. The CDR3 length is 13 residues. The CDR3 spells CASSPYSGNTIYF. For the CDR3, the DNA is TGTGCCAGCAGTCCGTACTCTGGAAACACCATATATTTT.

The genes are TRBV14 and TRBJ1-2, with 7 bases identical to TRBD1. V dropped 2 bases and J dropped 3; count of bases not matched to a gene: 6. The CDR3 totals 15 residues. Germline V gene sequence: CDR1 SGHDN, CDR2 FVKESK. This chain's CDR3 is CASSQLGQSYYGYTF. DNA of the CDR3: TGTGCCAGCAGCCAATTGGGACAGAGCTACTATGGCTACACCTTC. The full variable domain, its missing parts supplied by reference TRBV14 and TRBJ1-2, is EAGVTQFPSHSVIEKGQTVTLRCDPISGHDNLYWYRRVMGKEIKFLLHFVKESKQDESGMPNNRFLAERTGGTYSTLKVQPAELEDSGVYFCASSQLGQSYYGYTFGSGTRLTVV.

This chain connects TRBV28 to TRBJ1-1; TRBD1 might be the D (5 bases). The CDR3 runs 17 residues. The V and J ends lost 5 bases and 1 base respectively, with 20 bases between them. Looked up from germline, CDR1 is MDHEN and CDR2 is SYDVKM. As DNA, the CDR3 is TGTGCCAGCAGTCTGCGGGGGTTCCGGGGTACGAACACTGAAGCTTTCTTT. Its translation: CASSLRGFRGTNTEAFF.

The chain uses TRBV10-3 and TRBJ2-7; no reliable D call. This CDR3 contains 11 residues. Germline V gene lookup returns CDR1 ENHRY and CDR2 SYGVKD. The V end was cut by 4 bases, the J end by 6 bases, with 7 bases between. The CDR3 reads CAISGAVEQYF. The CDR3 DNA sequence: TGTGCCATCAGTGGGGCAGTCGAGCAGTACTTC.

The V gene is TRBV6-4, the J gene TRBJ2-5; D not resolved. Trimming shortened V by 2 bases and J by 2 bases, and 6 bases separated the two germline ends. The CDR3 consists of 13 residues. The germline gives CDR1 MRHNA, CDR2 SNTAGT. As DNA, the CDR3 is TGTGCCAGCAGTGACGGCCCTCAAGAGACCCAGTACTTC. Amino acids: CASSDGPQETQYF.

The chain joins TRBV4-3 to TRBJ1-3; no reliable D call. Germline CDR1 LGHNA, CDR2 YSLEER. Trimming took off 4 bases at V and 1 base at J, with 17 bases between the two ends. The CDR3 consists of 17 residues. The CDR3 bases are TGCGCCAGCAGCCGGACTCTCGGAGCCAATTCTGGAAACACCATATATTTT. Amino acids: CASSRTLGANSGNTIYF.

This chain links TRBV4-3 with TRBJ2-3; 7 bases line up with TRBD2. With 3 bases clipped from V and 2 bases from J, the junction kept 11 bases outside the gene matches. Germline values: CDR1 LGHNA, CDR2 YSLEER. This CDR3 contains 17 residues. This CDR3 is CASSQFRPGGVTDTQYF. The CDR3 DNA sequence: TGCGCCAGCAGCCAGTTCCGGCCGGGGGGAGTCACAGATACGCAGTATTTT.

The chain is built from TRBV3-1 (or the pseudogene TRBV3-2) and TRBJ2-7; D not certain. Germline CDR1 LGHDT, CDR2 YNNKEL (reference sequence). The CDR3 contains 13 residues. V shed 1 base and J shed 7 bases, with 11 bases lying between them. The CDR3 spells CASSQVAILEQYF. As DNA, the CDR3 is TGTGCCAGCAGCCAAGTGGCCATCTTAGAGCAGTACTTC.